A single sample gave rise to the 24 T cell receptor beta chains below, sequenced in a study of T cell repertoires in cytomegalovirus infection (dated by TCRdb to the late 2010s). These reads were obtained on an Illumina HiSeq 1500. TCRdb trimmed public reads at Q25 via fastp, called clones via MiXCR and kept in-frame beta chains. Entries are consolidated by CDR3 protein sequence, retaining the most common genes and DNA. This sample gives around 250,000 distinct CDR3 sequences in total; approximately 17% of them show up just once. The ten largest clones add up to less than 60% of the sample. What was sequenced was CD8+ T cells from PBMCs. These receptors were taken from a human donor in good health (CMV status not recorded). Some clones in this sample may be carry-over from other donors' samples.

The V gene is TRBV6-1, the J gene TRBJ1-6, with a weak D call TRBD1 (5 bases). Germline V CDR1 and CDR2: MNHNS, SASEGT. With 1 base removed from V and 9 bases from J, the gap between germline ends came to 19 bases. CDR3 length: 17 residues. CDR3 loop: CASSEGVWGRASSPLHF. In DNA form, the CDR3 reads TGTGCCAGCAGTGAAGGGGTATGGGGCCGCGCCAGTTCACCCCTCCACTTT.

In this sample, this clonotype turned up a few times. This rearrangement joins TRBV12-5 to TRBJ1-1; 8 bases are a match to TRBD1. J was trimmed by 1 base and V by 1 base; bases with no gene match: 2. The CDR3 consists of 15 residues. Per the germline V gene, CDR1 is LGHNT and CDR2 is FRNRAP. The CDR3 sequence: CASGLADRGNTEAFF. DNA of the CDR3: TGTGCTAGTGGTTTGGCCGACAGGGGGAACACTGAAGCTTTCTTT.

This chain links TRBV4-1 with TRBJ2-7; D may be TRBD1 (5 bases). Germline assignment: CDR1 MGHRA and CDR2 YSYEKL. The CDR3 runs 15 residues. V lost 4 bases and J lost 0, with 13 bases in between. In nucleotides, the CDR3 is TGCGCCAGCAGCCTGCTGGGGCAGCCCTCCTACGAGCAGTACTTC. Its translation: CASSLLGQPSYEQYF.

This clonotype has ten or more counts. The chain joins TRBV7-6 to TRBJ2-1, with TRBD2 identical over 9 bases. Per germline, CDR1 SGHVS and CDR2 FNYEAQ. Trimming at V came to 5 bases and at J to 3 bases, leaving 11 bases not matched to a gene. The CDR3 spans 17 residues. CDR3 DNA sequence: TGTGCCAGCAGCCACAACCGTCGCGGGGGGGACTACAATGAGCAGTTCTTC. It translates to CASSHNRRGGDYNEQFF.

This clonotype appeared many times. The chain couples TRBV7-2 to TRBJ2-7, with a tentative D call TRBD1 (8 bases). Germline V gene data show CDR1 as SGHTA and CDR2 as FQGNSA. The CDR3 extends over 15 amino acids. The V end lost 5 bases, the J end lost 3 bases, and 17 bases lay between the germline ends. The CDR3 spells CASSPEQGGGYEQYF. The CDR3 coding sequence is TGTGCCAGCAGCCCCGAACAGGGGGGGGGCTACGAGCAGTACTTC.

This clonotype was seen a few times. The rearrangement joins TRBV5-1 to TRBJ2-7; 9 bases are shared with TRBD1. The CDR3 length is 14 residues. The germline V gene has CDR1 SGHRS and CDR2 YFSETQ. V lost 2 bases, J lost 2 bases, and 2 bases stayed unmatched. The CDR3 sequence: CASSFGDRAYEQYF. The CDR3 DNA follows: TGCGCCAGCAGCTTTGGGGACAGGGCCTACGAGCAGTACTTC.

This clonotype occurred a few times. V usage is TRBV6-5 and J usage is TRBJ1-2, with 8 bases that match TRBD1. Germline CDR1 is MNHEY and CDR2 is SVGAGI. After removal of 5 bases from V and 10 bases from J, the junction contained 6 bases not matched to a gene. This CDR3 is built from 12 residues. Here the CDR3 reads CASSPQGASYTF. CDR3 coding DNA: TGTGCCAGCAGTCCCCAGGGGGCCTCCTACACCTTC.

V gene TRBV5-6 combines with J gene TRBJ1-6, with D perhaps matching TRBD1 (5 bases). The CDR3 spans 14 residues. Germline-derived CDR1 and CDR2 are SGHDT and YYEEEE. The V end was cut by 0 bases, the J end by 11 bases, with 12 bases between. CDR3 region: CASSLGIGTAPLHF. As DNA, the CDR3 is TGTGCCAGCAGCTTGGGAATAGGGACCGCACCCCTCCACTTT.

The sample holds a few counts of this clonotype. CDR3 DNA: TGTGCCAGCAGTAGGGACAGGGGGAATGAGCAGTTCTTC. As protein: CASSRDRGNEQFF. The chain employs TRBV28 and TRBJ2-1, with 11 bases lining up with TRBD1. The germline gives CDR1 MDHEN, CDR2 SYDVKM. Losses at the gene ends were 5 bases for V and 7 bases for J; bases not matched to a gene: 1. The CDR3 is 13 residues long.

This clonotype was recorded a few times. This chain uses TRBV13 with TRBJ2-4, with D maybe TRBD2 (6 bases). Trimming took 3 bases from V and 1 from J, leaving 13 bases between them. The germline V gene encodes CDR1 PRHDT and CDR2 FYEKMQ (reference sequence). This CDR3 has 16 amino acids. CDR3 nucleotide sequence: TGTGCCAGCAGCTTCGGGGGTATTGCGGCCAAAAACATTCAGTACTTC. Residues: CASSFGGIAAKNIQYF.

The rearrangement links TRBV20-1 to TRBJ2-7; D not resolved. The ends were cut back, 0 bases at V and 4 bases at J, with 16 bases in the middle. Germline values: CDR1 DFQATT, CDR2 SNEGSKA (reference sequence). CDR3 size: 15 residues. The CDR3 sequence: CSARDTGPALYEQYF. CDR3 bases: TGCAGTGCTAGAGACACGGGCCCCGCCCTGTACGAGCAGTACTTC.

The table lists this clonotype with many counts. The chain couples TRBV28 to TRBJ2-1; no reliable D call. Per the germline V gene, CDR1 is MDHEN and CDR2 is SYDVKM. This CDR3 contains 13 residues. V shed 1 base and J shed 10 bases, with 11 bases lying between them. The CDR3 protein is CASSLSYSEEQFF. CDR3 nucleotides: TGTGCCAGCAGTTTATCCTACTCGGAGGAGCAGTTCTTC.

This clonotype occurred a few times. The chain recombines TRBV6-6 with TRBJ1-1, with TRBD1 as a possible D gene (5 bases). Between the trimmed V and J ends, which lost 2 bases and 4 bases, there was a span of 8 bases. This CDR3 has 13 amino acids. CDR1 and CDR2 (germline): MNHNY, SVGAGI (reference sequence). This CDR3 reads CASSYIGVTEAFF. CDR3 DNA sequence: TGTGCCAGCAGTTACATAGGGGTCACTGAAGCTTTCTTT.

There are many counts of this clonotype. The chain links TRBV27 to TRBJ2-3; 11 positions match TRBD2. CDR1 and CDR2 from the germline V gene are MNHEY and SMNVEV (reference sequence). The CDR3 runs 14 residues. Unmatched junction bases numbered 6, after V lost 5 bases and J lost 8 bases. Here the CDR3 DNA reads TGTGCCAGCAGTCCGGGACTAGCGGAGACTACGCAGTATTTT. It translates to CASSPGLAETTQYF.

This chain uses TRBV5-6 with TRBJ2-3; D gene uncertain. The V end lost 3 bases, the J end lost 5 bases, and 13 bases lay between the germline ends. CDR3 length: 14 amino acids. Germline loops: CDR1 SGHDT, CDR2 YYEEEE. The CDR3 loop is CASSWMTDGDTQYF. Written as DNA, the CDR3 is TGTGCCAGCAGCTGGATGACGGACGGAGATACGCAGTATTTT.

V and J are TRBV6-6 and TRBJ2-5; 7 bases map to TRBD1. The V gene end was trimmed by 2 bases and the J gene end by 2 bases; junction bases not matched to a gene: 8. Germline V gene data show CDR1 as MNHNY and CDR2 as SVGAGI (reference sequence). This CDR3 region has 16 residues. CDR3: CASSYLPGTVQETQYF. In DNA form, the CDR3 reads TGTGCCAGCAGTTACCTCCCCGGGACAGTTCAAGAGACCCAGTACTTC.

This clonotype appeared many times. The germline gene is not matched at one end of the junction; a read error may be the cause. The chain has TRBV6-1 and TRBJ2-2; D is possibly TRBD2 (5 bases). The CDR3 contains 12 residues. From germline, CDR1 is MNHNS and CDR2 SASEGT. In DNA, the CDR3 is TGCGCGGCGGGCCCGAACACCGGGGAGCTGTTTTTT. It encodes CAAGPNTGELFF.

In its sample, this clonotype was seen a few times. The chain recombines TRBV4-1 with TRBJ2-7; D gene ambiguous. V was shortened by 0 bases and J by 3 bases, with 9 bases between the two germline ends. The germline V gene has CDR1 MGHRA and CDR2 YSYEKL. This CDR3 has 14 residues. The CDR3 loop reads CASSQDPEVYEQYF. As DNA, the CDR3 is TGCGCCAGCAGCCAAGACCCAGAGGTCTACGAGCAGTACTTC.

The rearrangement links TRBV5-6 to TRBJ1-1, with no clear D. This CDR3 is built from 16 residues. V was cut by 5 bases and J by 0 bases, with 17 bases left in between. The germline gives CDR1 SGHDT, CDR2 YYEEEE. CDR3 protein: CASSSDGANMNTEAFF. As DNA, the CDR3 is TGTGCCAGCAGTTCCGACGGCGCGAACATGAACACTGAAGCTTTCTTT.

This clonotype appeared a few times. The chain combines TRBV9 with TRBJ2-7; the D gene is possibly TRBD2 (5 bases). The CDR3 loop spans 15 amino acids. Trimming pared 4 bases from V and 5 bases from J, leaving 19 bases between. The germline gives CDR1 SGDLS, CDR2 YYNGEE. In DNA, the CDR3 is TGTGCCAGCAGCCCACCAACCGGGGTTTTAGACGAGCAGTACTTC. This gives the protein CASSPPTGVLDEQYF.

This clonotype was detected only a few times. The chain joins TRBV19 to TRBJ2-1, with 7 bases fitting TRBD1. With V trimmed by 4 bases and J by 10 bases, 7 bases remained unmatched. The CDR3 is 13 residues long. Per the germline V gene, CDR1 is LNHDA and CDR2 is SQIVND (reference sequence). DNA of the CDR3: TGTGCCAGTAGTAATCGACAGGGTCTGGAGCAGTTCTTC. This codes for CASSNRQGLEQFF.

CDR3 amino acids: CAISDSGVTYEQYF. The CDR3 coding sequence is TGTGCCATCAGTGACTCCGGGGTTACCTACGAGCAGTACTTC. V is TRBV10-3 and J is TRBJ2-7, with a weak D call TRBD2 (5 bases). CDR1 and CDR2 (germline): ENHRY, SYGVKD. The CDR3 has 14 amino acids. The V gene lost 3 bases and the J gene lost 2 bases, with 11 bases spanning the gap.

Only a few counts were recorded for this clonotype. V gene TRBV5-6 combines with J gene TRBJ1-1; a weak D match, TRBD1 (5 bases). The V end was cut by 0 bases, the J end by 4 bases, with 10 bases between. Looked up from germline, CDR1 is SGHDT and CDR2 is YYEEEE. The CDR3 loop spans 14 amino acids. CDR3 residues: CASSLGGGITEAFF. In nucleotides, the CDR3 is TGTGCCAGCAGCTTGGGGGGGGGAATCACTGAAGCTTTCTTT.

This clonotype occurred many times. The chain combines TRBV7-8 with TRBJ1-6; 8 bases are shared with TRBD1. V was clipped by 2 bases and J by 1 base; unmatched bases: 10. The CDR3 extends over 19 amino acids. The germline CDR1 and CDR2 sequences are SGHVS and FQNEAQ. The CDR3 is CASSLFADRGKSYNSPLHF. The CDR3 DNA sequence: TGTGCCAGCAGCTTATTCGCAGACAGGGGAAAGTCCTATAATTCACCCCTCCACTTT.